This T cell receptor beta chain is drawn from a study of vaccination and CD4 T cells after COVID-19. Findings and limits, study-wide: Spike mono-reactivity was found in 304 of the 307 vaccine-specific clones identified in convalescent patients.

The CDR3 contains 13 residues. Germline CDR1 MNHEY, CDR2 SVGEGT. The V segment lost 10 bases and the J segment 2 bases; nucleotides outside the gene matches: 8. Treatment noted: roughly 11-day PBMC culture with coronavirus spike peptide pools or control peptides (ViraFEST assay). With regard to this clonotype: Its antigen remains unidentified.

Sequenced with the Oncomine TCR Beta short-read assay was DNA taken from cultured CD4+ T cells. TCRdb called the PCR reads again in MiXCR, with one record for every CDR3 protein. Found here are roughly 15,000 distinct CDR3 sequences, 55% to 65% of them singletons; the top ten hold approximately 4.7%. This sequence originates from a human donor who had recovered from COVID-19. The J gene is TRBJ2-7, the V gene TRBV6-2 or TRBV6-3; 7 bases map to TRBD1. The starting material was CD4+ T cells from blood, cultured in vitro, obtained after SARS-CoV-2 vaccination. The CDR3 bases are TGTGCCACTCAACGGACAGGAGCCTACGAGCAGTACTTC. Its protein product is CATQRTGAYEQYF.